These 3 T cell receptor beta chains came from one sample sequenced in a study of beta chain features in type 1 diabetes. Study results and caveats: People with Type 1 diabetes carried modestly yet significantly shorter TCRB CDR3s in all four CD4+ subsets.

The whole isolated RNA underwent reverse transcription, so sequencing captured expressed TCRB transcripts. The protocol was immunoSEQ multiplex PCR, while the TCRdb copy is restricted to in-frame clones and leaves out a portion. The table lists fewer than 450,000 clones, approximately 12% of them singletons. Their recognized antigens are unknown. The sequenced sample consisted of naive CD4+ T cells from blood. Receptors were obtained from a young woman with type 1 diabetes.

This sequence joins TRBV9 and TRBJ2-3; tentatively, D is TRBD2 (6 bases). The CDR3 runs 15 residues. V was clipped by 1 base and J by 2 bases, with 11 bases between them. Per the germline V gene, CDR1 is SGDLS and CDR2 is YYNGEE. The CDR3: CASSVLGGTTDTQYF. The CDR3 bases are TGTGCCAGCAGCGTATTAGGCGGGACCACAGATACGCAGTATTTT.

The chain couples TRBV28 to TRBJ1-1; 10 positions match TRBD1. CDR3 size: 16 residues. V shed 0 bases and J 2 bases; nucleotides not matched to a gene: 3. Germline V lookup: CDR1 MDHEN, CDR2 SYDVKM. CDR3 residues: CASSLWGTGVNTEAFF. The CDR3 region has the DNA TGTGCCAGCAGTTTATGGGGGACAGGGGTTAACACTGAAGCTTTCTTT.

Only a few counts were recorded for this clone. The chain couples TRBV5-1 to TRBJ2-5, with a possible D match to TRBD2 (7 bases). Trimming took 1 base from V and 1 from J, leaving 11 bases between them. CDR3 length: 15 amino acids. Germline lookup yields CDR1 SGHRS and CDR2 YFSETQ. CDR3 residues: CASSLWRGLQETQYF. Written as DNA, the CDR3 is TGCGCCAGCAGCTTGTGGCGGGGGCTCCAAGAGACCCAGTACTTC.